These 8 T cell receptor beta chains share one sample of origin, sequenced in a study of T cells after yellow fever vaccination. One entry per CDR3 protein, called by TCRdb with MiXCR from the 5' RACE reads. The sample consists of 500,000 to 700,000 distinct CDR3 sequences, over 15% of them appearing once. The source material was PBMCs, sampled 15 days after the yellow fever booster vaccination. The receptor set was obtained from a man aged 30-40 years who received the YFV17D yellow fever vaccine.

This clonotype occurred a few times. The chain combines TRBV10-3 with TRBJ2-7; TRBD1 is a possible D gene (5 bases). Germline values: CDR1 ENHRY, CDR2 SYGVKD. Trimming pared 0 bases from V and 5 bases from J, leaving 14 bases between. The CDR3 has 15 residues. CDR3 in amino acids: CAISESSGIVNEQYF. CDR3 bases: TGTGCCATCAGTGAGTCTTCAGGGATAGTCAACGAGCAGTACTTC.

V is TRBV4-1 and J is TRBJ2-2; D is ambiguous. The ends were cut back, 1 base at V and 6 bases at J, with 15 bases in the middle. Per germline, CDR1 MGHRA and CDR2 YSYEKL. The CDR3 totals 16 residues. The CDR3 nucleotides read TGCGCCAGCAGCCAAGGGGGTCGGAGAGACGCCGGGGAGCTGTTTTTT. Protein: CASSQGGRRDAGELFF.

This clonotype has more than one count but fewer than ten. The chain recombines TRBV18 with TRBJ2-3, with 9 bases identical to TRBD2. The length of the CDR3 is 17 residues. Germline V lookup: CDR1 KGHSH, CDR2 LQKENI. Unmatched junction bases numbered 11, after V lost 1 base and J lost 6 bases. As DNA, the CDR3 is TGTGCCAGCTCACCACTTCAAGCAGCGGGAGGCAGGGATACGCAGTATTTT. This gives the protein CASSPLQAAGGRDTQYF.

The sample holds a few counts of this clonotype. DNA of the CDR3: TGTGCCAGCAGTGGGACTAGCGGGAGATCTTACAATGAGCAGTTCTTC. Translation gives CASSGTSGRSYNEQFF. The V and J genes are TRBV6-4 and TRBJ2-1; 13 bases are shared with TRBD2. The CDR3 covers 16 residues. V lost 4 bases to trimming and J lost 4 bases; unmatched junction nucleotides: 4. Germline V lookup: CDR1 MRHNA, CDR2 SNTAGT.

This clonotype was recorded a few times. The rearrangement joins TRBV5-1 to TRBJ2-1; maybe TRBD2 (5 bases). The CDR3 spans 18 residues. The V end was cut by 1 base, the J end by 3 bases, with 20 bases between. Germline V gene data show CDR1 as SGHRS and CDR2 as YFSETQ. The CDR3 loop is CASSLSFGSTRNYNEQFF. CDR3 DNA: TGCGCCAGCAGCTTGTCTTTTGGGAGCACGCGGAACTACAATGAGCAGTTCTTC. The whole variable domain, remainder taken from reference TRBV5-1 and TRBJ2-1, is KAGVTQTPRYLIKTRGQQVTLSCSPISGHRSVSWYQQTPGQGLQFLFEYFSETQRNKGNFPGRFSGRQFSNSRSEMNVSTLELGDSALYLCASSLSFGSTRNYNEQFFGPGTRLTVL.

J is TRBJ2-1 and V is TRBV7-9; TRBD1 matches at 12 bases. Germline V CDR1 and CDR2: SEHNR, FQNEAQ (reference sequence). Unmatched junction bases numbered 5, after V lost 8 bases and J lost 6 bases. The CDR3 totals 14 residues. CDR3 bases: TGTGCCAGCCTTCGGGACAGGGGGCTCAATGAGCAGTTCTTC. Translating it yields CASLRDRGLNEQFF.

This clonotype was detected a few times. CDR3 sequence: CAISTSRQGVTGELFF. The CDR3, as DNA: TGTGCCATCAGTACCTCCCGACAGGGAGTAACCGGGGAGCTGTTTTTT. This sequence joins TRBV10-3 and TRBJ2-2, with 7 bases matching TRBD1. This CDR3 has 16 residues. Germline V gene sequence: CDR1 ENHRY, CDR2 SYGVKD. Unmatched junction bases numbered 11, after V lost 5 bases and J lost 5 bases.

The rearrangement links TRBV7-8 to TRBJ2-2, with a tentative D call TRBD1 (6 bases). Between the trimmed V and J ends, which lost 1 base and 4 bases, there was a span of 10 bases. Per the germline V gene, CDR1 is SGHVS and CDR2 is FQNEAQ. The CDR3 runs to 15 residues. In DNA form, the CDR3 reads TGTGCCAGCAGCTTAGGACAGGCGGGCACCGGGGAGCTGTTTTTT. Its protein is CASSLGQAGTGELFF.